Listed below are T cell receptor beta chains from one sample, sequenced in a study of T cell responses to AZD1222 COVID-19 vaccine. This table comes from immunoSEQ multiplex PCR, and its TCRdb copy is limited to in-frame clones, with some not included. Found here are 100,000 to 150,000 clones, nearly 95% of them singletons; the top ten hold about 5%. Sequencing was performed on peripheral blood, taken on day 0 of AZD1222 vaccination. Receptor source: an adult in good health. Each CDR3 is given with its conserved first and last residue. The D gene is left open where the match is weak. Only some rows state a clone size, as once, few, many or a class for expanded clones.

>TRBJ1-6|.|TRBV5-6|.
CASSLPGDNSPLHF
TGTGCCAGCAGCTTGCCCGGAGATAATTCACCCCTCCACTTT
>TRBJ2-6|TRBD1|TRBV19|.
CASTPGDSSGANVLTF
TGTGCCAGTACCCCAGGGGACAGCTCTGGGGCCAACGTCCTGACTTTC
>TRBJ1-4|.|TRBV10-3|.
CAISPFAGTNEKLFF
TGTGCCATTAGCCCTTTTGCGGGAACTAATGAAAAACTGTTTTTT
>TRBJ1-1|.|TRBV7-3|.
CASSWIHDTEAFF
TGTGCCAGCAGCTGGATACATGACACTGAAGCTTTCTTT
>TRBJ2-5|.|TRBV18|.
CASSTERFQETQYF
TGTGCCAGCTCAACTGAGAGGTTCCAAGAGACCCAGTACTTC
>TRBJ1-1|.|TRBV10-2|.
CASSEVDLGAFF
TGCGCCAGCAGTGAAGTGGATCTGGGAGCTTTCTTT
>TRBJ1-5|.|TRBV7-8|.
CASSLVGLEYQPQHF
TGTGCCAGCAGCTTAGTGGGACTGGAGTATCAGCCCCAGCATTTT
>TRBJ1-4|.|TRBV28|.
CASSQGEKLFF
TGTGCCAGCAGTCAGGGTGAAAAACTGTTTTTT
>TRBJ2-7|.|TRBV4-1|.
CASSQVYSRGQRKSYEQYF
TGCGCCAGCAGCCAAGTATATAGCCGGGGACAAAGAAAGAGCTACGAGCAGTACTTC
>TRBJ1-3|.|TRBV27|.
CASSLRGSGNTIYF
TGTGCCAGCAGTTTAAGAGGCTCTGGAAACACCATATATTTT
>TRBJ1-3|.|TRBV7-9|.
CASSLPQGTGNTIYF
TGTGCCAGCAGCCTCCCACAGGGTACTGGAAACACCATATATTTT
>TRBJ2-1|.|TRBV2|.
CASSVLLPVNEQFF
TGTGCCAGCAGTGTACTTCTACCGGTGAATGAGCAGTTCTTC
>TRBJ1-1|.|TRBV7-2|few
CASSFSANTEAFF
TGTGCCAGCAGCTTTTCGGCAAACACTGAAGCTTTCTTT
>TRBJ2-7|TRBD1|TRBV15|.
CATSTGQIYEQYF
TGTGCCACCAGCACGGGACAGATTTACGAGCAGTACTTC
>TRBJ1-3|.|TRBV28|.
CASTPRVGNTIYF
TGTGCCAGCACCCCCAGGGTTGGAAACACCATATATTTT
>TRBJ2-7|.|TRBV23-1|.
CASSRSRYEHGAGSYEQYF
TGCGCCAGCAGTCGCTCGCGGTACGAGCACGGGGCGGGTTCCTACGAGCAGTACTTC
>TRBJ2-7|TRBD1|TRBV3-1/TRBV3-2|.
CASSQGAGTASYEQYF
TGTGCCAGCAGCCAAGGGGCTGGGACAGCCTCCTACGAGCAGTACTTC
>TRBJ2-7|.|TRBV5-1|few
CASSLEDEQYF
TGCGCCAGCAGCCTGGAGGACGAGCAGTACTTC
>TRBJ1-2|TRBD1|TRBV2|.
CASSEDRGGYTF
TGTGCCAGCAGTGAAGACAGGGGTGGCTACACCTTC
>TRBJ1-1|.|TRBV13|few
CASSLGRPEAFF
TGTGCCAGCAGCTTAGGCCGGCCTGAAGCTTTCTTT
>TRBJ2-7|TRBD2|TRBV5-4|.
CASTSSRTSGGYEQYF
TGTGCCAGCACCTCTTCTAGGACTAGCGGGGGCTACGAGCAGTACTTC
>TRBJ2-7|TRBD2|TRBV30|.
CALVRGGSYEQYF
TGTGCTCTCGTTCGGGGAGGGAGTTACGAGCAGTACTTC
>TRBJ1-3|.|TRBV7-6|.
CASREAGGNTIYF
TGTGCCAGCAGGGAGGCTGGTGGAAACACCATATATTTT
>TRBJ1-6|.|TRBV19|once
CASSIATTSSPLHF
TGTGCCAGTAGTATAGCAACAACGAGTTCACCCCTCCACTTT
>TRBJ2-2|.|TRBV7-2|.
CASSLAAIPGELFF
TGTGCCAGCAGCTTAGCGGCTATCCCCGGGGAGCTGTTTTTT
>TRBJ1-2|TRBD1|TRBV6-5|.
CASSYSTGGSDGYTF
TGTGCCAGCAGTTACTCCACAGGGGGCAGCGATGGCTACACCTTC
>TRBJ2-2|.|TRBV7-3|.
CASSLSSGGRGELFF
TGTGCCAGCAGCTTATCCTCCGGGGGGCGAGGGGAGCTGTTTTTT
>TRBJ2-7|.|TRBV5-4|few
CASSPGARHAYEQYF
TGTGCCAGCAGCCCGGGGGCAAGGCATGCCTACGAGCAGTACTTC
>TRBJ2-1|.|TRBV9|once
CASSVEMGLNNEQFF
TGTGCCAGCAGCGTAGAAATGGGCCTAAACAATGAGCAGTTCTTC
>TRBJ1-2|.|TRBV15|.
CATSRDRNWESNYGYTF
TGTGCCACCAGCAGAGATCGGAATTGGGAGTCTAACTATGGCTACACCTTC
>TRBJ2-2|.|TRBV9|.
CASSVSGWGFNTGELFF
TGTGCCAGCAGCGTCTCAGGATGGGGTTTCAACACCGGGGAGCTGTTTTTT
>TRBJ1-2|.|TRBV21-1|.
CASVRCDRGPYYGYTF
TGTGCCAGCGTTCGATGTGACAGGGGGCCCTACTATGGCTACACCTTC
>TRBJ1-1|.|TRBV11-3|.
CASSLDSLNTEAFF
TGTGCCAGCAGCTTGGACAGCCTGAACACTGAAGCTTTCTTT
>TRBJ2-1|TRBD1|TRBV14|.
CASSRPQGARYNEQFF
TGTGCCAGCAGCCGCCCACAGGGGGCCAGATATAATGAGCAGTTCTTC
>TRBJ1-2|TRBD1|TRBV9|.
CASSPGRGLGGYTF
TGTGCCAGCAGCCCGGGGAGGGGGCTGGGGGGCTACACCTTC
>TRBJ1-6|.|TRBV7-3|.
CASGRQGNSPLHF
TGTGCCAGCGGTCGGCAGGGAAATTCACCCCTCCACTTT
>TRBJ2-2|.|TRBV11-2|once
CASSLSTGELFF
TGTGCCAGCAGCTTGAGTACCGGGGAGCTGTTTTTT
>TRBJ2-7|.|TRBV19|.
CASSAGPTYEQYF
TGTGCCAGTAGTGCCGGGCCTACCTACGAGCAGTACTTC
>TRBJ1-4|TRBD1|TRBV9|.
CASSLRQGLNEKLFF
TGTGCCAGCAGCTTAAGACAGGGTTTAAATGAAAAACTGTTTTTT
>TRBJ2-3|.|TRBV5-5|.
CASSATGGTDTQYF
TGTGCCAGCAGCGCAACGGGGGGCACAGATACGCAGTATTTT
>TRBJ1-1|.|TRBV9|once
CASSPSGALNTEAFF
TGTGCCAGCAGCCCCTCGGGAGCCCTGAACACTGAAGCTTTCTTT
>TRBJ1-6|.|TRBV30|.
CAWSRSSSGANSPLHF
TGTGCCTGGAGCAGAAGCAGCTCCGGGGCTAATTCACCCCTCCACTTT
>TRBJ2-3|.|TRBV6-5|.
CASVLSDTQYF
TGTGCCAGCGTCCTTTCAGATACGCAGTATTTT
>TRBJ2-2|TRBD1|TRBV6-1|.
CASSDEGARLGTGELFF
TGTGCCAGCAGTGATGAGGGGGCGAGGCTTGGGACCGGGGAGCTGTTTTTT
>TRBJ2-3|.|TRBV19|.
CASSMVSGSDTQYF
TGTGCCAGTAGTATGGTGAGTGGGTCAGATACGCAGTATTTT
>TRBJ1-1|.|TRBV19|.
CASRRGFEWAFF
TGTGCCAGCAGAAGGGGTTTTGAGTGGGCTTTCTTT
>TRBJ1-1|.|TRBV5-4|once
CASFFEMNTEAFF
TGTGCCAGCTTTTTTGAGATGAACACTGAAGCTTTCTTT
>TRBJ1-1|.|TRBV18|few
CASSTIPGMNTEAFF
TGTGCCAGCTCAACCATTCCAGGGATGAACACTGAAGCTTTCTTT
>TRBJ2-2|.|TRBV5-1|.
CASSLGVGELFF
TGCGCCAGCAGCTTAGGGGTCGGGGAGCTGTTTTTT
>TRBJ2-1|TRBD1|TRBV10-3|.
CAISDSGQSSYNEQFF
TGTGCCATCAGTGACTCGGGACAGAGCTCCTACAATGAGCAGTTCTTC
>TRBJ2-7|.|TRBV7-7|.
CASSLVAEGEQYF
TGTGCTAGCAGCTTAGTAGCTGAGGGCGAGCAGTACTTC
>TRBJ2-7|.|TRBV2|once
CASSLDRIEQYF
TGTGCCAGCAGCCTGGATCGTATCGAGCAGTACTTC
>TRBJ2-7|TRBD2|TRBV18|.
CASSLPGLAGAYEQYF
TGTGCCAGCTCACTCCCCGGACTAGCGGGGGCCTACGAGCAGTACTTC
>TRBJ2-1|.|TRBV5-1|.
CASSLDGQQFF
TGCGCCAGCAGCTTAGACGGTCAACAGTTCTTC
>TRBJ1-3|.|TRBV28|.
CASKQGSSGNTIYF
TGTGCCAGCAAGCAGGGGAGCTCTGGAAACACCATATATTTT